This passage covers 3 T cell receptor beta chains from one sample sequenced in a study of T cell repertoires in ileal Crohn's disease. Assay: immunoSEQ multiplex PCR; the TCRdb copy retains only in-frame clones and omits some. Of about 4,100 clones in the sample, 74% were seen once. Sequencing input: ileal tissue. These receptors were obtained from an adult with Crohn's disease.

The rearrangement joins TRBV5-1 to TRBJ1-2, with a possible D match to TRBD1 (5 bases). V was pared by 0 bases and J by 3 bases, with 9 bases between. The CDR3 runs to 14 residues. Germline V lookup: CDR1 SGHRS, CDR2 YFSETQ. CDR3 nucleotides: TGCGCCAGCAGCTTGGCCTCGGGGGACTATGGCTACACCTTC. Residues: CASSLASGDYGYTF. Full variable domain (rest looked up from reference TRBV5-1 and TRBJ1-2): KAGVTQTPRYLIKTRGQQVTLSCSPISGHRSVSWYQQTPGQGLQFLFEYFSETQRNKGNFPGRFSGRQFSNSRSEMNVSTLELGDSALYLCASSLASGDYGYTFGSGTRLTVV.

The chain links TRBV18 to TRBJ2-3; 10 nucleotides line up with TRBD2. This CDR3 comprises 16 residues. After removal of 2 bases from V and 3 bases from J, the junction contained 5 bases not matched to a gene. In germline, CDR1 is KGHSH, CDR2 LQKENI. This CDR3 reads CASSPISGGATDTQYF. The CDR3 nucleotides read TGTGCCAGCTCACCAATAAGCGGGGGGGCGACAGATACGCAGTATTTT.

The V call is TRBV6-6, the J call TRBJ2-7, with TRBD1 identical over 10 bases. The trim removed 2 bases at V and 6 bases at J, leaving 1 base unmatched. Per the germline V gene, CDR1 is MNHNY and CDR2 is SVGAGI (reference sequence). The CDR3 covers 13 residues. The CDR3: CASSYGQGGEQYF. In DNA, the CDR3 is TGTGCCAGCAGTTACGGACAGGGGGGCGAGCAGTACTTC.